This T cell receptor beta chain originates from a study of technical replicates of blood from several donors. CDR1 is SGHNT, CDR2 YENEEA, per germline. The CDR3 runs 13 residues. The V end lost 5 bases, the J end lost 5 bases, and 12 bases lay between the germline ends. Clones were sequenced by immunoSEQ multiplex PCR, and TCRdb holds only the in-frame ones, with some missing. The sample consists of 60,000 to 95,000 clones, roughly 91% of them appearing once. This TCR was recovered from a human donor in good health. Some clones in this sample may be carry-over from other donors' samples. Sequences were obtained from T cells isolated from PBMCs. The rearrangement links TRBV11-3 to TRBJ2-5; D is perhaps TRBD2 (6 bases). The CDR3 loop is CASSMRGQETQYF. Here the CDR3 DNA reads TGTGCCAGCAGCATGCGGGGTCAGGAGACCCAGTACTTC.